The entry that follows covers one T cell receptor (beta chain) sequence. PCR was performed using 60 Vbeta and 13 Jbeta primers. Here immunoSEQ multiplex PCR was the method, and the copy in TCRdb shows in-frame clones only, minus some. Of more than 85,000 clones detected, roughly 79% appear once; the ten largest clones hold roughly 2%. The CDR3 has 14 amino acids. The ends were cut back, 7 bases at V and 3 bases at J, with 15 bases in the middle. Per the germline V gene, CDR1 is MNHEY and CDR2 is SVGAGI. This specimen comes from a study of cytomegalovirus exposure and HLA in healthy donors. The source is a man aged 35 to 55 in good health and CMV-seronegative. The chain is built from TRBV6-5 and TRBJ1-1, with D unresolved. Sequenced: PBMCs. This chain's CDR3 is CASKTLPSDTEAFF. CDR3 in DNA: TGTGCCAGCAAAACCCTCCCCTCGGACACTGAAGCTTTCTTT.